Each of the 30 T cell receptor beta chains below was sequenced from the same sample in a study of blood T cell repertoires in COVID-19. The repertoire was sequenced with immunoSEQ multiplex PCR; TCRdb's copy has only in-frame clones and lacks some. This sample has about 360,000 clones, with approximately 89% found just once. Sequenced material: PBMCs or T cells enriched from blood (not recorded which). Every receptor here comes from a man aged 35 to 55 in a cohort exposed to, infected with or recovered from COVID-19 (not recorded which).

CDR3 in DNA: TGTGCCAGCAGCTTCCGAGGAGCTACAGATACGCAGTATTTT. Translated: CASSFRGATDTQYF. The chain is built from TRBV11-2 and TRBJ2-3, with D unclear. V was shortened by 3 bases and J by 3 bases, with 10 bases between the two germline ends. Germline V lookup: CDR1 SGHAT, CDR2 FQNNGV. The CDR3 sequence is 14 residues long. Drawing the rest from reference TRBV11-2 and TRBJ2-3, the complete variable domain is EAGVAQSPRYKIIEKRQSVAFWCNPISGHATLYWYQQILGQGPKLLIQFQNNGVVDDSQLPKDRFSAERLKGVDSTLKIQPAKLEDSAVYLCASSFRGATDTQYFGPGTRLTVL.

The chain couples TRBV7-9 to TRBJ1-4; 12 positions match TRBD1. CDR1 and CDR2 (germline): SEHNR, FQNEAQ (reference sequence). The V and J ends lost 1 base and 0 bases, in that order; junction bases with no gene match: 6. This CDR3 contains 19 residues. The CDR3 coding sequence is TGTGCCAGCAGCTTAGGGGGACAGGGGGCTGGAGCAACTAATGAAAAACTGTTTTTT. As protein: CASSLGGQGAGATNEKLFF.

The CDR3: CASSTLAGNTGELFF. The DNA for the CDR3 is TGTGCCAGCAGCACCCTAGCGGGCAACACCGGGGAGCTGTTTTTT. This chain connects TRBV3-1 (or the pseudogene TRBV3-2) to TRBJ2-2; the match to TRBD2 covers 8 bases. The CDR3 length is 15 residues. Trimming cost V 5 bases and J 2 bases; bases outside gene matches: 4. Per the germline V gene, CDR1 is LGHDT and CDR2 is YNNKEL (reference sequence).

The gene calls are TRBV19 and TRBJ2-1, with D possibly TRBD2 on 6 matching bases. This CDR3 has 15 residues. Trimming pared 3 bases from V and 4 bases from J, leaving 13 bases between. Germline-derived CDR1 and CDR2 are LNHDA and SQIVND (reference sequence). The CDR3 loop is CASSIRPGLYNEQFF. In DNA, the CDR3 is TGTGCCAGTAGTATTCGGCCGGGACTGTACAATGAGCAGTTCTTC. The full variable domain, rest sourced from reference TRBV19 and TRBJ2-1, is DGGITQSPKYLFRKEGQNVTLSCEQNLNHDAMYWYRQDPGQGLRLIYYSQIVNDFQKGDIAEGYSVSREKKESFPLTVTSAQKNPTAFYLCASSIRPGLYNEQFFGPGTRLTVL.

In DNA form, the CDR3 reads TGTGCCAGCAGTTTATTCGGGAGCCTGAGGACCGGGGAGCTGTTTTTT. Its translation: CASSLFGSLRTGELFF. The chain links TRBV28 to TRBJ2-2, with a weak D call TRBD2 (6 bases). CDR3 length equals 16 residues. V lost 1 base and J 5 bases, leaving 14 bases between the germline ends. The germline V gene encodes CDR1 MDHEN and CDR2 SYDVKM. The whole variable domain, remainder taken from reference TRBV28 and TRBJ2-2, is DVKVTQSSRYLVKRTGEKVFLECVQDMDHENMFWYRQDPGLGLRLIYFSYDVKMKEKGDIPEGYSVSREKKERFSLILESASTNQTSMYLCASSLFGSLRTGELFFGEGSRLTVL.

The chain carries TRBV3-1 (or the pseudogene TRBV3-2) and TRBJ1-2; D is perhaps TRBD1 (5 bases). Trimming left V 1 base short and J 0 bases short, with 9 bases between. CDR3 size: 15 residues. CDR1 is LGHDT and CDR2 is YNNKEL in the germline V gene (reference sequence). The CDR3 nucleotides read TGTGCCAGCAGCCAAGGCCGACAGACTAACTATGGCTACACCTTC. As protein: CASSQGRQTNYGYTF.

The chain recombines TRBV25-1 with TRBJ2-2, with TRBD2 matching 8 bases. Germline CDR1 MGHDK, CDR2 SYGVNS. The CDR3 length is 16 residues. The trim removed 5 bases at V and 3 bases at J, leaving 8 bases unmatched. The CDR3 nucleotides are TGTGCCAGCAGTTATAGCGGGACCGGGTACACCGGGGAGCTGTTTTTT. It is translated as CASSYSGTGYTGELFF.

The genes are TRBV3-1 (or the pseudogene TRBV3-2) and TRBJ2-3; D remains unclear. Germline lookup yields CDR1 LGHDT and CDR2 YNNKEL (reference sequence). V was pared by 5 bases and J by 2 bases, with 8 bases between. There are 13 residues in the CDR3. CDR3 bases: TGTGCCAGCAGCTTGGCTCCCACAGATACGCAGTATTTT. Translating gives CASSLAPTDTQYF.

The gene calls are TRBV7-6 and TRBJ1-2; 8 nucleotides agree with TRBD1. There are 17 residues in the CDR3. V trimming: 0 bases; J trimming: 6 bases; junction bases outside the gene matches: 12. CDR1 SGHVS and CDR2 FNYEAQ come from the germline V gene. CDR3 sequence reads: CASSLAEIPQGADGYTF. The CDR3 DNA is TGTGCCAGCAGCTTAGCAGAAATCCCGCAGGGGGCGGATGGCTACACCTTC.

V is TRBV7-9 and J is TRBJ1-1; D ambiguous. Germline assignment: CDR1 SEHNR and CDR2 FQNEAQ (reference sequence). This CDR3 is 11 amino acids long. Trimming took off 3 bases at V and 7 bases at J, with 6 bases between the two ends. The CDR3 DNA sequence: TGTGCCAGCAGCTTGGGCCTTGAAGCTTTCTTT. It encodes CASSLGLEAFF.

The chain employs TRBV15 and TRBJ1-2, with D perhaps matching TRBD1 (6 bases). This CDR3 is built from 14 residues. CDR1 and CDR2 (germline): LNHNV, YYDKDF (reference sequence). V shed 3 bases and J shed 2 bases, with 10 bases lying between them. The CDR3 loop reads CATSRGQTNYGYTF. As DNA, the CDR3 is TGTGCCACCAGCAGGGGACAAACGAACTATGGCTACACCTTC.

The chain has TRBV3-1 (or the pseudogene TRBV3-2) and TRBJ2-7; D possibly corresponds to TRBD2 (5 bases). The CDR3 contains 17 residues. In germline, CDR1 is LGHDT, CDR2 YNNKEL (reference sequence). Trimming shortened V by 5 bases and J by 4 bases, and 24 bases separated the two germline ends. The CDR3 sequence: CASSGRRGPFLEYEQYF. CDR3 bases: TGTGCCAGCAGCGGACGCAGAGGGCCCTTCTTAGAGTACGAGCAGTACTTC.

CDR3: CASSIGPSSYNEQFF. The CDR3 coding sequence is TGTGCCAGTAGTATAGGTCCGAGCTCCTACAATGAGCAGTTCTTC. The V call is TRBV19, the J call TRBJ2-1; D remains ambiguous. Germline CDR1 is LNHDA and CDR2 is SQIVND (reference sequence). This CDR3 comprises 15 residues. Between the trimmed V and J ends, which lost 1 base and 0 bases, there was a span of 7 bases.

In this sample, this clone turned up once. The chain joins TRBV5-4 to TRBJ2-5; 7 nucleotides align to TRBD2. The germline CDR1 and CDR2 sequences are SGHNT and YYREEE (reference sequence). With V trimmed by 4 bases and J by 2 bases, 5 bases remained unmatched. The CDR3 is 14 residues long. The CDR3 loop is CASSVRDYQETQYF. CDR3 DNA: TGTGCCAGCAGCGTCCGGGACTATCAAGAGACCCAGTACTTC.

The J gene is TRBJ2-2, the V gene TRBV6-5; unclear D gene. This CDR3 is built from 12 residues. The germline CDR1 and CDR2 sequences are MNHEY and SVGAGI. V was shortened by 4 bases and J by 6 bases, with 6 bases between the two germline ends. CDR3: CASSFSPGELFF. DNA of the CDR3: TGTGCCAGCAGTTTTTCTCCCGGGGAGCTGTTTTTT.

V and J are TRBV19 and TRBJ2-7; maybe TRBD1 (6 bases). In germline, CDR1 is LNHDA, CDR2 SQIVND (reference sequence). Trimming left V 4 bases short and J 1 base short, with 8 bases between. The CDR3 has 13 amino acids. DNA of the CDR3: TGTGCCAGTAGTACGACAGGATCCTACGAGCAGTACTTC. This translates into CASSTTGSYEQYF. Drawing the rest from reference TRBV19 and TRBJ2-7, the complete variable domain is DGGITQSPKYLFRKEGQNVTLSCEQNLNHDAMYWYRQDPGQGLRLIYYSQIVNDFQKGDIAEGYSVSREKKESFPLTVTSAQKNPTAFYLCASSTTGSYEQYFGPGTRLTVT.

The rearrangement links TRBV6-5 to TRBJ2-6, with no clear D. The CDR3 has 13 residues. Trimming left V 10 bases short and J 0 bases short, with 7 bases between. Germline CDR1 MNHEY, CDR2 SVGAGI. This CDR3 is CATLFSGANVLTF. The CDR3 DNA is TGTGCCACCCTATTCTCTGGGGCCAACGTCCTGACTTTC.

The sample holds one count of this clone. The chain joins TRBV20-1 to TRBJ2-7; TRBD2 matches at 9 bases. From germline, CDR1 is DFQATT and CDR2 SNEGSKA (reference sequence). The CDR3 has 13 residues. V lost 3 bases to trimming and J lost 6 bases; unmatched junction nucleotides: 6. CDR3 nucleotides: TGCAGTGCTAGTTTAGCGGGAGTTACCGAGCAGTACTTC. This gives the protein CSASLAGVTEQYF.

The chain employs TRBV3-1 (or the pseudogene TRBV3-2) and TRBJ2-7, with 12 bases matching TRBD2. CDR3 size: 16 residues. CDR1 is LGHDT and CDR2 is YNNKEL in the germline V gene (reference sequence). Trimming removed 1 base from V and 4 bases from J; junction bases left unmatched: 5. The CDR3 protein is CASSQVSLAGGYEQYF. CDR3 in DNA: TGTGCCAGCAGCCAAGTCTCCCTAGCGGGAGGGTACGAGCAGTACTTC.

The J gene is TRBJ1-2, the V gene TRBV6-5; D is perhaps TRBD1 (5 bases). CDR3 length: 13 amino acids. V was trimmed by 6 bases and J by 8 bases, leaving 16 bases between them. Looked up from germline, CDR1 is MNHEY and CDR2 is SVGAGI. DNA of the CDR3: TGTGCCAGCAGGATGCGGGGGAATGAAGGCTACACCTTC. As protein: CASRMRGNEGYTF.

This clone was seen ten or more times. The junction departs from germline at one end; a sequencing error may be responsible. The rearrangement links TRBV10-2 to TRBJ1-2; unclear D gene. CDR1 and CDR2 from the germline V gene are WSHSY and SAAADI. This CDR3 spans 13 amino acids. In DNA, the CDR3 is TGCGCCACCAGTCCGGACTTTGTATATGGCTACACCTTC. Encoded protein: CATSPDFVYGYTF.

The chain carries TRBV18 and TRBJ2-3; 9 nucleotides match TRBD1. The ends lost 3 bases at V and 6 bases at J; junction bases unmatched: 7. The CDR3 is 15 residues long. Germline V gene lookup returns CDR1 KGHSH and CDR2 LQKENI. Here the CDR3 reads CASSPPTGGTDTQYF. The CDR3, as DNA: TGTGCCAGCTCACCTCCGACAGGGGGGACTGATACGCAGTATTTT. Full variable domain (rest looked up from reference TRBV18 and TRBJ2-3): NAGVMQNPRHLVRRRGQEARLRCSPMKGHSHVYWYRQLPEEGLKFMVYLQKENIIDESGMPKERFSAEFPKEGPSILRIQQVVRGDSAAYFCASSPPTGGTDTQYFGPGTRLTVL.

This clone appeared once. The rearrangement joins TRBV5-4 to TRBJ2-5; 9 bases align to TRBD1. This CDR3 spans 14 amino acids. J was trimmed by 4 bases and V by 2 bases; bases with no gene match: 3. Germline V gene data show CDR1 as SGHNT and CDR2 as YYREEE (reference sequence). DNA for the CDR3: TGTGCCAGCAGCTTCGGGACAGGGTCAGAGACCCAGTACTTC. Translation: CASSFGTGSETQYF. Full variable domain (missing parts from reference TRBV5-4 and TRBJ2-5): ETGVTQSPTHLIKTRGQQVTLRCSSQSGHNTVSWYQQALGQGPQFIFQYYREEENGRGNFPPRFSGLQFPNYSSELNVNALELDDSALYLCASSFGTGSETQYFGPGTRLLVL.

The chain couples TRBV2 to TRBJ1-1; no reliable D call. Trimming removed 1 base from V and 1 base from J, with 10 bases in between. The CDR3 extends over 15 amino acids. Germline CDR1 reads SNHLY; CDR2 reads FYNNEI. This chain's CDR3 is CASSEGASRNTEAFF. CDR3 nucleotide sequence: TGTGCCAGCAGTGAAGGGGCCAGCCGGAACACTGAAGCTTTCTTT.

This chain uses TRBV5-1 with TRBJ1-1; D not certain. The CDR3 consists of 13 residues. The V gene's germline CDR1 is SGHRS and CDR2 YFSETQ. Deletions cut 2 bases from V and 1 base from J, with 6 bases between. The CDR3 here is CASSLQRNTEAFF. Here the CDR3 DNA reads TGCGCCAGCAGCTTACAGAGGAACACTGAAGCTTTCTTT.

J is TRBJ2-1 and V is TRBV5-4; 11 bases map to TRBD2. The CDR3 is 16 residues long. The V segment lost 5 bases and the J segment 1 base; nucleotides outside the gene matches: 5. Germline V gene data show CDR1 as SGHNT and CDR2 as YYREEE (reference sequence). This chain's CDR3 is CASSRLAGLSYNEQFF. In DNA, the CDR3 is TGTGCCAGCAGTAGACTAGCGGGATTGTCCTACAATGAGCAGTTCTTC.

The chain has TRBV5-4 and TRBJ2-7; D is ambiguous. There are 15 residues in the CDR3. The V end lost 2 bases, the J end lost 5 bases, and 17 bases lay between the germline ends. Germline V gene data show CDR1 as SGHNT and CDR2 as YYREEE (reference sequence). CDR3 loop: CASSFLDTDVHEQYF. The CDR3 DNA sequence: TGTGCCAGCAGCTTTCTCGACACAGACGTTCACGAGCAGTACTTC.

The rearrangement links TRBV5-1 to TRBJ1-2; 8 bases align to TRBD1. The CDR3 extends over 14 amino acids. V gave up 5 bases and J gave up 4 bases; unmatched junction bases: 7. The V gene's germline CDR1 is SGHRS and CDR2 YFSETQ. CDR3 sequence (DNA): TGCGCCAGCAGGATCGGACAGGGCGGCTATGGCTACACCTTC. Residues: CASRIGQGGYGYTF.

The V gene is TRBV6-5, the J gene TRBJ2-3; the D gene is possibly TRBD1 (6 bases). The CDR3 sequence is 14 residues long. V lost 10 bases, J lost 6 bases, and 20 bases lay in between. Germline values: CDR1 MNHEY, CDR2 SVGAGI. Written as DNA, the CDR3 is TGTGCCACCCTCTTGGGGGCATCTCCGGATACGCAGTATTTT. This translates into CATLLGASPDTQYF.

The rearrangement links TRBV29-1 to TRBJ1-1; TRBD1 is a possible D gene (6 bases). CDR3 length equals 12 residues. CDR1 and CDR2 from the germline V gene are SQVTM and ANQGSEA. Trimming took off 7 bases at V and 1 base at J, with 10 bases between the two ends. The CDR3 bases are TGCAGCGCACAGACAGGGAACACTGAAGCTTTCTTT. Protein: CSAQTGNTEAFF.